This TCR beta chain was sequenced during a study of T cell changes during pregnancy in multiple sclerosis. The repertoire was sequenced with immunoSEQ multiplex PCR; TCRdb's copy has only in-frame clones and lacks some. The data show tens of thousands of clones, approximately 94% seen once. CDR1 and CDR2 (germline): SGDLS, YYNGEE. V was trimmed by 3 bases and J by 5 bases, leaving 8 bases between them. The length of the CDR3 is 13 residues. The clonotype originates from a female donor with multiple sclerosis, enrolled in a pregnancy study. V gene TRBV9 combines with J gene TRBJ1-4; a possible D gene is TRBD1 (5 bases). Sample: peripheral blood, taken in the third trimester of pregnancy. CDR3 sequence reads: CASSASGNEKLFF. In nucleotides, the CDR3 is TGTGCCAGCAGCGCGTCAGGGAATGAAAAACTGTTTTTT.